What follows is one T cell receptor (beta chain) and its context. Its specificity is not known. The germline gives CDR1 KGHDR, CDR2 SFDVKD. This CDR3 has 15 residues. The germline V and J ends were trimmed by 2 bases and 4 bases, with 11 bases remaining between them. This specimen comes from a study of identical twins. TCRdb ran MiXCR on the 5' RACE reads and lists one entry per CDR3 protein. The profile shows roughly 350,000 distinct CDR3 sequences, around 12% of them singletons. The study's findings and limits: Cord blood beta clonotypes present at high abundance carried fewer insertions; no such pattern appeared in memory repertoires.

These data are also associated with another study on yellow fever vaccine responses in identical twins.

The rearrangement joins TRBV24-1 to TRBJ1-5; tentative D call: TRBD1 (5 bases). Sequenced material: CD8+ T cells sorted from blood. The origin of this receptor is a woman aged 18-30 years in good health. The CDR3 reads CATSDSPGTNQPQHF. The CDR3 coding sequence is TGTGCCACCAGTGATTCCCCGGGGACTAATCAGCCCCAGCATTTT.